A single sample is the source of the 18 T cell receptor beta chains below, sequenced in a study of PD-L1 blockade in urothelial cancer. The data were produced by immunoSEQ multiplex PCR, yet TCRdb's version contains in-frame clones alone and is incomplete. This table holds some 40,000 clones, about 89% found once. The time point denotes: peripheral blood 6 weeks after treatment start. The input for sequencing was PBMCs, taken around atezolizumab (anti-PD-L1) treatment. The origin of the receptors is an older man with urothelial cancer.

This CDR3 is CASSPTGTGAAYEQYF. The CDR3 DNA reads TGTGCCAGCAGCCCGACCGGGACAGGGGCCGCCTACGAGCAGTACTTC. This rearrangement joins TRBV2 to TRBJ2-7; TRBD1 agrees at 10 bases. CDR1 SNHLY and CDR2 FYNNEI come from the germline V gene. The ends lost 6 bases at V and 2 bases at J; junction bases unmatched: 10. The CDR3 extends over 16 amino acids.

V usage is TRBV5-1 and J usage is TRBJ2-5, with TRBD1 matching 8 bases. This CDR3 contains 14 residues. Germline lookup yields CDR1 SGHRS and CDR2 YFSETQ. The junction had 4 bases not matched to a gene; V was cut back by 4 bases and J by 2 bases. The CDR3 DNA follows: TGCGCCAGCAGCGCAGGGGGCTCGCAAGAGACCCAGTACTTC. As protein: CASSAGGSQETQYF.

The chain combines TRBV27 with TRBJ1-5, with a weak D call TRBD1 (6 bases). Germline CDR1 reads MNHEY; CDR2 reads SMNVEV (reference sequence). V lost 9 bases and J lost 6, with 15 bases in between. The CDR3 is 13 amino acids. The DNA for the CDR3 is TGTGCCAGTAGGCAGGGGTCAAGTCAGCCCCAGCATTTT. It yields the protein CASRQGSSQPQHF.

CDR3 protein: CASSESVAGVDTQYF. In DNA, the CDR3 is TGCGCCAGCAGTGAGTCGGTAGCGGGAGTGGATACGCAGTATTTT. V usage is TRBV10-2 and J usage is TRBJ2-3; TRBD2 matches 9 bases. The CDR3 contains 15 residues. V lost 0 bases, J lost 6 bases, and 4 bases stayed unmatched. CDR1 is WSHSY, CDR2 SAAADI, per germline.

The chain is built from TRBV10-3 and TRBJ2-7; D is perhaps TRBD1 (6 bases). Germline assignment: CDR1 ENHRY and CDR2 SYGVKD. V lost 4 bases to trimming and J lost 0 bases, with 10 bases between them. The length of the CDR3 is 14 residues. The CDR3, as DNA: TGTGCCATCAGTGGCCAGGGGAGCTCCTACGAGCAGTACTTC. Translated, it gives CAISGQGSSYEQYF.

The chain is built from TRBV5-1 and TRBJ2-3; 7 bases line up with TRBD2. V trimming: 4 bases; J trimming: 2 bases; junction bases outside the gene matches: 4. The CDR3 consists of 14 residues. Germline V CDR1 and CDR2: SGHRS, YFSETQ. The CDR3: CASSTTSLTDTQYF. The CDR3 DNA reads TGCGCCAGCAGCACGACTAGCCTCACAGATACGCAGTATTTT.

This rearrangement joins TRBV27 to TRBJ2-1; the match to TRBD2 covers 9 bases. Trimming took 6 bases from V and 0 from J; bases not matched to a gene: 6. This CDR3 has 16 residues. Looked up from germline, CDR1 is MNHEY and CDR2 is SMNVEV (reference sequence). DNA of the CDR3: TGTGCCAGCAGATCCCTTAGCGGGAGCTCCTACAATGAGCAGTTCTTC. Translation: CASRSLSGSSYNEQFF.

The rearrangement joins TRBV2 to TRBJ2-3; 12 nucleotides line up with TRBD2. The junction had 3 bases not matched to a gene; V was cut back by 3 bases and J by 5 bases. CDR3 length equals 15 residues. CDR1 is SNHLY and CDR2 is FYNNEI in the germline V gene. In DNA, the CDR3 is TGTGCCAGCAGTGATACTAGCGGGAGGAAAGATACGCAGTATTTT. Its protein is CASSDTSGRKDTQYF.

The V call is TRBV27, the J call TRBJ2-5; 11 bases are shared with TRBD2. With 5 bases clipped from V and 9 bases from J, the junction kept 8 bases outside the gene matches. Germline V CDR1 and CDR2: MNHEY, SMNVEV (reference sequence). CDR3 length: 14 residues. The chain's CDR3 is CASSVSLAGGAQYF. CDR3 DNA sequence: TGTGCCAGCAGTGTGAGTCTAGCGGGAGGTGCCCAGTACTTC.

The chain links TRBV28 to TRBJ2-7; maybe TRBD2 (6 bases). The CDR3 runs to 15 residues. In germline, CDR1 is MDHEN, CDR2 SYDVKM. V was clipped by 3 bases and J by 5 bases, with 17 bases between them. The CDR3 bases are TGTGCCAGCAGTTTTCCATTTGCGGGACGGGACGAGCAGTACTTC. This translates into CASSFPFAGRDEQYF.

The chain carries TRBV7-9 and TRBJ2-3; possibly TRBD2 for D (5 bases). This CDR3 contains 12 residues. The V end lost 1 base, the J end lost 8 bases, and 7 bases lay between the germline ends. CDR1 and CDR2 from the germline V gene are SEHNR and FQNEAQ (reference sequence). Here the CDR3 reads CASSLGGGTQYF. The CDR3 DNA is TGTGCCAGCAGCTTAGGAGGAGGTACGCAGTATTTT.

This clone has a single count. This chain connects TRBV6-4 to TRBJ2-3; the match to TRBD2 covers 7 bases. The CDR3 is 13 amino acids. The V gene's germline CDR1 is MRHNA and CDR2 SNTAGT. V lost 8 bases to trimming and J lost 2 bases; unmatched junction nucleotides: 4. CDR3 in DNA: TGTGCCAGCGGGCGGGAGTCCACAGATACGCAGTATTTT. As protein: CASGRESTDTQYF.

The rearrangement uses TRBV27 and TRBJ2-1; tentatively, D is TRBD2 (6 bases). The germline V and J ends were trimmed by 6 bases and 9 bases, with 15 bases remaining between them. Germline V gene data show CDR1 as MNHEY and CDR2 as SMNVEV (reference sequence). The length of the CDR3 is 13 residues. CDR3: CASRRGGRPEQFF. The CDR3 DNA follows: TGTGCCAGCAGGCGGGGAGGCAGGCCTGAGCAGTTCTTC.

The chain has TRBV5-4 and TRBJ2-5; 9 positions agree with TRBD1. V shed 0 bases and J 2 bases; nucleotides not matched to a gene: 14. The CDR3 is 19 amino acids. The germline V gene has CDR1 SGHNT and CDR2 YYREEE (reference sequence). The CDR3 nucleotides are TGTGCCAGCAGCTTGGGGCCGTCAGCCTTACAGGGGGCGCAAGAGACCCAGTACTTC. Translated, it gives CASSLGPSALQGAQETQYF.

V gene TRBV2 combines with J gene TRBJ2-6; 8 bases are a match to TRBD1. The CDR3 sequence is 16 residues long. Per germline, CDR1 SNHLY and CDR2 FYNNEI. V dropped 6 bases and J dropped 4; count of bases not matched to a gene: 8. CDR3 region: CASSETGAPGANVLTF. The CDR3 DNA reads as TGTGCCAGCAGCGAGACAGGGGCTCCCGGGGCCAACGTCCTGACTTTC.

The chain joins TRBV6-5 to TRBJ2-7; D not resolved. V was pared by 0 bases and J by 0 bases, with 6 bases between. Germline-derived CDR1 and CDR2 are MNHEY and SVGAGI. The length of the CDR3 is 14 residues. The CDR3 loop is CASSYSGASYEQYF. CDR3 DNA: TGTGCCAGCAGTTACTCGGGCGCCTCCTACGAGCAGTACTTC.

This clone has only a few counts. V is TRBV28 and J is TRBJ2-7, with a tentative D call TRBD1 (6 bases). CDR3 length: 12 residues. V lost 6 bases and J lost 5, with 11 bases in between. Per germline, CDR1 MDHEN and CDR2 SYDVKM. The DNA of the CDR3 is TGTGCCAGCAGCGGACAGATCCACGAGCAGTACTTC. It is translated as CASSGQIHEQYF.

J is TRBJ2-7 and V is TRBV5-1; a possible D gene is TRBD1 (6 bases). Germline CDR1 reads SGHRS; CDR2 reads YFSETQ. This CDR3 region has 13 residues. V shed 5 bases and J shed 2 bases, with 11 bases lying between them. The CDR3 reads CASSTGTPYEQYF. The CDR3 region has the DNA TGCGCCAGCAGTACAGGGACCCCCTACGAGCAGTACTTC.